This is a list of T cell receptor beta chains from one sample in a study of early T cells in non-severe SARS-CoV-2 infection. TCRdb reprocessed the 5' RACE reads with MiXCR, giving one entry per CDR3 protein. The sample shows around 27,000 distinct CDR3 sequences, roughly 6% of them seen only once. Sequencing was done on a sample of whole blood. These receptors originate from an adult who was a healthcare worker with PCR-confirmed SARS-CoV-2 infection or an uninfected control (not recorded which). Each CDR3 is given with its conserved first and last residue. A D gene is named only where the DNA matches it firmly. Rows may omit the clone size; those that give it use once, few, many or a size class.

TRBD2 TRBJ2-1 many TRBV20-1 TGCAGTGCTAGAGTCCCGGCTAGCGGGGACTACAATGAGCAGTTCTTC CSARVPASGDYNEQFF
- TRBJ1-2 many TRBV10-3 TGTGCCATCAGTGAGCCAAAGAACTATGGCTACACCTTC CAISEPKNYGYTF
- TRBJ2-3 many TRBV12-3/TRBV12-4 TGTGCCAGCAGTTTGGGACACCCTTCCACAGATACGCAGTATTTT CASSLGHPSTDTQYF
- TRBJ2-1 few TRBV19 TGTGCCAGTAGTATCTATGGGGGGGCCCCCTACAATGAGCAGTTCTTC CASSIYGGAPYNEQFF
TRBD1 TRBJ1-6 - TRBV10-3 TGTGCCACGAACATCCGGACAGGGGCATCACCCCTCCACTTT CATNIRTGASPLHF
TRBD1 TRBJ1-2 many TRBV12-3/TRBV12-4 TGTGCCAGCAGTTTGGGGGACAGGGTGGACGATGGCTACACCTTC CASSLGDRVDDGYTF
TRBD1 TRBJ1-6 - TRBV11-2 TGTGCCAGCAGACTGGGACAGGGTGGCTCACCCCTCCACTTT CASRLGQGGSPLHF
TRBD1 TRBJ2-1 few TRBV29-1 TGCAGCGTTTCTCAAAGGGGGCCCTACAATGAGCAGTTCTTC CSVSQRGPYNEQFF
- TRBJ2-7 few TRBV12-3/TRBV12-4 TGTGCCAGCAGTTTATCTAACTCCTACGAGCAGTACTTC CASSLSNSYEQYF
- TRBJ2-1 many TRBV11-2 TGTGCCAGCAGCTCTGGGGGGGGACAGTCCTACAATGAGCAGTTCTTC CASSSGGGQSYNEQFF
- TRBJ1-5 few TRBV18 TGTGCCAGCTCACCCGGACCGCGAATGGCCCAGCATTTT CASSPGPRMAQHF
- TRBJ2-1 many TRBV28 TGTGCCAGCGGACGCCGGGTTAGCGCGGGAAGCGCCTACAATGAGCAGTTCTTC CASGRRVSAGSAYNEQFF
- TRBJ1-1 - TRBV18 TGTGCCAGCTCACCAAACCGTGAACAGGGCCCTGAAGCTTTCTTT CASSPNREQGPEAFF
- TRBJ1-1 many TRBV5-1 TGCGCCAGCAGCTCGGGGGAGGACACTGAAGCTTTCTTT CASSSGEDTEAFF